The next 22 T cell receptor beta chains were all read from a single sample in a study of regulatory T cells in long-lasting Graves disease. TCR beta libraries were built with iRepertoire HTBI primers and Arm-PCR of CDR3 regions. MiXCR was run by TCRdb on the multiplex PCR reads, yielding one entry per CDR3 protein. The table records about 350,000 distinct CDR3 sequences, around 16% of them present only once. Time point of the sample: newly diagnosed GD, antithyroid drugs for less than 3 months. Making the TCR library involved RNA that had been extracted from PBMCs. The same data also contributed to another study, on T cells in Graves' hyperthyroidism and ophthalmopathy.

Sequencing used peripheral blood mononuclear cells (PBMCs), obtained at new diagnosis, from a patient treated with antithyroid drugs. Receptors originate from a woman under 30 with Graves disease.

This clonotype was detected ten times or more. The chain's CDR3 is CATSDRDKNYEQYF. CDR3 in DNA: TGTGCCACCAGTGATCGGGACAAGAACTACGAGCAGTACTTC. V and J are TRBV24-1 and TRBJ2-7, with a tentative D call TRBD1 (6 bases). Germline loops: CDR1 KGHDR, CDR2 SFDVKD. V was clipped by 3 bases and J by 3 bases, with 11 bases between them. The CDR3 runs 14 residues.

This clonotype came up a few times. V usage is TRBV6-1 and J usage is TRBJ2-7, with a tentative D call TRBD1 (6 bases). Trimming pared 6 bases from V and 2 bases from J, leaving 11 bases between. The CDR3 is made up of 13 amino acids. The germline gives CDR1 MNHNS, CDR2 SASEGT. The CDR3 DNA sequence: TGTGCCAGCAGCCGCAGGGGCACCTACGAGCAGTACTTC. This translates into CASSRRGTYEQYF.

Notes on this clonotype: This may be a read error: a much more frequent sequence differs by one nucleotide. V is TRBV20-1 and J is TRBJ2-5; D might be TRBD1 or TRBD2, each matching 6 bases. The CDR3 extends over 14 amino acids. Germline loops: CDR1 DFQATT, CDR2 SNEGSKA (reference sequence). CDR3 in DNA: TGCAGTGCTAGAGATCGTGGGGGCCGGGAGACCCGGTACTTC. Translating gives CSARDRGGRETRYF.

This clonotype was found many times. The chain couples TRBV3-1 to TRBJ2-1, with 7 positions matching TRBD1. V was pared by 1 base and J by 5 bases, with 5 bases of the junction left unmatched. This CDR3 comprises 15 residues. Germline CDR1 and CDR2: LGHDT and YNNKEL (reference sequence). The CDR3: CASSQVWTGDNEQFF. The CDR3 DNA reads as TGTGCCAGCAGCCAAGTCTGGACAGGTGACAATGAGCAGTTCTTC.

This clonotype occurred a few times. The chain links TRBV5-1 to TRBJ2-1; D is possibly TRBD2 (6 bases). This CDR3 is built from 15 residues. V lost 4 bases to trimming and J lost 9 bases, with 20 bases between them. Germline V CDR1 and CDR2: SGHRS, YFSETQ. The CDR3 nucleotides are TGCGCCAGCAGCCCCGCGACCGGGACTTACCTTGAGCAGTTCTTC. Translating gives CASSPATGTYLEQFF.

Many counts were recorded for this clonotype. V and J are TRBV6-1 and TRBJ2-3, with 13 bases lining up with TRBD2. The ends lost 1 base at V and 3 bases at J; junction bases unmatched: 7. Germline V lookup: CDR1 MNHNS, CDR2 SASEGT. There are 18 residues in the CDR3. CDR3 in amino acids: CASSEVPGTSGATDTQYF. The DNA for the CDR3 is TGTGCCAGCAGTGAAGTACCCGGGACTAGCGGGGCGACAGATACGCAGTATTTT.

The sample holds a few counts of this clonotype. V and J are TRBV12-3 or TRBV12-4 and TRBJ2-7; D remains unclear. The CDR3 loop spans 14 amino acids. V was trimmed by 6 bases and J by 0 bases, leaving 12 bases between them. The CDR3 is CASSLERNSYEQYF. The CDR3 bases are TGTGCCAGCAGCCTTGAAAGGAACTCCTACGAGCAGTACTTC.

The V and J genes are TRBV11-2 and TRBJ2-3; TRBD1 matches at 12 bases. The junction had 3 bases not matched to a gene; V was cut back by 5 bases and J by 6 bases. Per the germline V gene, CDR1 is SGHAT and CDR2 is FQNNGV. The CDR3 is made up of 14 amino acids. DNA for the CDR3: TGTGCCAGCAGCGGGACAGGGGGCTTGGATACGCAGTATTTT. As protein: CASSGTGGLDTQYF.

This clonotype occurred many times. The chain combines TRBV12-3 or TRBV12-4 with TRBJ1-5, with a tentative D call TRBD1 (6 bases). V dropped 1 base and J dropped 0 bases, with 13 bases sitting between them. The CDR3 spans 17 residues. The CDR3 here is CASSLGGGLYSNQPQHF. The CDR3 region has the DNA TGTGCCAGCAGTTTAGGTGGGGGCCTTTATAGCAATCAGCCCCAGCATTTT.

The chain uses TRBV19 and TRBJ1-2; TRBD1 matches 9 bases. Germline trimming cut 8 bases from V and 3 bases from J; bases unmatched to any gene: 10. Germline lookup yields CDR1 LNHDA and CDR2 SQIVND (reference sequence). The CDR3 consists of 15 residues. The DNA of the CDR3 is TGTGCCAGTGCCACGCCCCGGGACAGGGACTATGGCTACACCTTC. It translates to CASATPRDRDYGYTF.

The sample holds many counts of this clonotype. The chain is built from TRBV6-2 or TRBV6-3 and TRBJ2-1, with TRBD1 identical over 7 bases. The trim removed 4 bases at V and 5 bases at J, leaving 8 bases unmatched. The CDR3 spans 15 residues. Germline-derived CDR1 and CDR2 are MNHEY and SVGEGT. The CDR3 coding sequence is TGTGCCAGCAGTTCCCTCCGGGACAGAGACAATGAGCAGTTCTTC. Protein sequence: CASSSLRDRDNEQFF.

The V gene is TRBV20-1, the J gene TRBJ1-1, with a possible D match to TRBD1 (5 bases). CDR1 DFQATT and CDR2 SNEGSKA come from the germline V gene (reference sequence). The length of the CDR3 is 16 residues. With 6 bases removed from V and 0 bases from J, the gap between germline ends came to 20 bases. As DNA, the CDR3 is TGCAGTGCAACCGGGACCCCAGTAGGCATGAACACTGAAGCTTTCTTT. This gives the protein CSATGTPVGMNTEAFF.

This clonotype turned up a few times. CDR3 region: CASSPESGSYNEQFF. The CDR3 DNA sequence: TGTGCCAGCAGCCCCGAGAGCGGCTCCTACAATGAGCAGTTCTTC. This chain joins TRBV13 and TRBJ2-1; possible D gene TRBD2, 5 bases. This CDR3 contains 15 residues. In germline, CDR1 is PRHDT, CDR2 FYEKMQ (reference sequence). V lost 5 bases to trimming and J lost 0 bases, with 11 bases between them.

The chain is built from TRBV5-1 and TRBJ1-2; 7 positions agree with TRBD1. After removal of 3 bases from V and 4 bases from J, the junction contained 6 bases not matched to a gene. The CDR3 loop spans 14 amino acids. Germline CDR1 reads SGHRS; CDR2 reads YFSETQ. In DNA form, the CDR3 reads TGCGCCAGCAGCTCTCAACAGGGGATCTATGGCTACACCTTC. This gives the protein CASSSQQGIYGYTF.

This rearrangement joins TRBV5-6 to TRBJ2-2; D is uncertain. V was shortened by 1 base and J by 8 bases, with 12 bases between the two germline ends. In germline, CDR1 is SGHDT, CDR2 YYEEEE. This CDR3 has 14 residues. Here the CDR3 DNA reads TGTGCCAGCAGCTTGTCCCCCAAGGATGGGGAGCTGTTTTTT. This encodes CASSLSPKDGELFF.

There are many counts of this clonotype. The chain is built from TRBV5-1 and TRBJ2-1; 10 nucleotides match TRBD2. Unmatched junction bases numbered 4, after V lost 0 bases and J lost 7 bases. This CDR3 is built from 15 residues. From germline, CDR1 is SGHRS and CDR2 YFSETQ. The CDR3 spells CASSLVASGRNEQFF. In DNA form, the CDR3 reads TGCGCCAGCAGCTTGGTGGCTAGCGGGAGAAATGAGCAGTTCTTC.

This chain joins TRBV15 and TRBJ1-5; D possibly corresponds to TRBD1 (5 bases). V was trimmed by 3 bases and J by 6 bases, leaving 9 bases between them. The germline V gene has CDR1 LNHNV and CDR2 YYDKDF (reference sequence). This CDR3 has 13 amino acids. The CDR3 loop reads CATSRGPGQPQHF. In DNA, the CDR3 is TGTGCCACCAGCAGGGGGCCGGGTCAGCCCCAGCATTTT.

This clonotype was observed many times. This chain connects TRBV19 to TRBJ1-5; 7 bases agree with TRBD1. J lost 0 bases, V lost 5 bases, and 4 bases had no gene match. There are 15 residues in the CDR3. Germline lookup yields CDR1 LNHDA and CDR2 SQIVND (reference sequence). The CDR3 DNA sequence: TGTGCCAGTAGTGTAACAGGGGATAGCAATCAGCCCCAGCATTTT. It encodes CASSVTGDSNQPQHF.

This clonotype was seen at least ten times. The rearrangement uses TRBV5-1 and TRBJ2-3; 10 nucleotides agree with TRBD2. Trimming cost V 0 bases and J 5 bases; bases outside gene matches: 3. CDR3 size: 15 residues. CDR1 SGHRS and CDR2 YFSETQ come from the germline V gene. CDR3 in amino acids: CASSLASGGGDTQYF. CDR3 in DNA: TGCGCCAGCAGCTTGGCCAGCGGGGGGGGAGATACGCAGTATTTT.

Only a few counts were recorded for this clonotype. The chain is built from TRBV12-5 and TRBJ1-5, with TRBD1 matching 7 bases. V dropped 7 bases and J dropped 3; count of bases not matched to a gene: 6. The germline gives CDR1 LGHNT, CDR2 FRNRAP. The CDR3 runs 14 residues. Here the CDR3 DNA reads TGTGCTAGTGCGGCGGGACAGAACAATCAGCCCCAGCATTTT. The encoded protein is CASAAGQNNQPQHF.

The sample holds many counts of this clonotype. The chain uses TRBV5-1 and TRBJ2-3; 9 bases are a match to TRBD1. Germline assignment: CDR1 SGHRS and CDR2 YFSETQ. After removal of 4 bases from V and 4 bases from J, the junction contained 10 bases not matched to a gene. This CDR3 region has 16 residues. Here the CDR3 reads CASSRAGGQGSDTQYF. The CDR3 coding sequence is TGCGCCAGCAGCCGAGCCGGGGGACAGGGTTCAGATACGCAGTATTTT. Complete variable domain (other parts from reference TRBV5-1 and TRBJ2-3): KAGVTQTPRYLIKTRGQQVTLSCSPISGHRSVSWYQQTPGQGLQFLFEYFSETQRNKGNFPGRFSGRQFSNSRSEMNVSTLELGDSALYLCASSRAGGQGSDTQYFGPGTRLTVL.

This clonotype was detected many times. This chain connects TRBV5-4 to TRBJ2-2; TRBD2 aligns across 9 bases. The germline CDR1 and CDR2 sequences are SGHNT and YYREEE (reference sequence). The CDR3 extends over 16 amino acids. Trimming at V came to 4 bases and at J to 4 bases, leaving 8 bases not matched to a gene. CDR3 bases: TGTGCCAGCAGCCCCTCCAGCGGGGGGCTCACCGGGGAGCTGTTTTTT. Translated, it gives CASSPSSGGLTGELFF.